This T cell receptor beta chain was recovered during a study of T cells in Graves' hyperthyroidism and ophthalmopathy. The study's findings and limits: A model using 13 V-J features told ophthalmopathy apart from stable hyperthyroidism.

Amplified TCR beta CDR3 regions derived from RNA transcripts. A first-round RT-PCR of the TCR CDR3 used the HTBI primer set. Using its own MiXCR run on the multiplex PCR reads, TCRdb lists one record per CDR3 protein. This table holds about 400,000 distinct CDR3 sequences, 20% to 25% found once. The CDR3 is 14 amino acids. V was clipped by 6 bases and J by 3 bases; unmatched bases: 7. Germline V gene data show CDR1 as SNHLY and CDR2 as FYNNEI. This clonotype was seen repeatedly, ten times or more. Its antigen is still unknown. J is TRBJ2-7 and V is TRBV2; 8 nucleotides line up with TRBD2. Sequencing input: blood. The clonotype comes from a man between 50 and 59 years old with Graves' hyperthyroidism. The CDR3: CASRLEGTSYEQYF. Here the CDR3 DNA reads TGTGCCAGCAGACTCGAAGGGACTAGCTACGAGCAGTACTTC.